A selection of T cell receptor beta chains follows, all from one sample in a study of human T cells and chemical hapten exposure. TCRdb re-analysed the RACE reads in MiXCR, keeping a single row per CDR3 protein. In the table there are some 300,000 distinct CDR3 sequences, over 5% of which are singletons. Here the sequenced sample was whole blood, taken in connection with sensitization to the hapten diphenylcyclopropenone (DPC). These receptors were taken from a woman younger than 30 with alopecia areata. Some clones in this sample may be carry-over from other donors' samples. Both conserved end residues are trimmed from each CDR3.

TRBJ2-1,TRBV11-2,ASSLDEGLELF
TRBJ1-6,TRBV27,ASSSRPPISDSPLH
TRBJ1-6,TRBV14,ASSQAANSPLH
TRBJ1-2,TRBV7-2,ASSLARAGTGYT
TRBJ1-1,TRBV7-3,ASSLTTFGPNTEAF
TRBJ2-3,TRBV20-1,SASPPTAGGGDTQY
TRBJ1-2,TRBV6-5,ASRPVQRNYGYT
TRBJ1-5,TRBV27,ASSPQDSNQPQH
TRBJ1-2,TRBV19,ASSDTGPYGYT
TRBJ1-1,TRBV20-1,SARDWTGDFTEAF
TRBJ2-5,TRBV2,ASSVDYSETQY
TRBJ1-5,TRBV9,ASSATGLHQPQH
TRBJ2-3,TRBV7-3,ASSSQGGTDTQY
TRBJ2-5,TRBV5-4,ASSLRLGLGAQY
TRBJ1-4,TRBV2,ASSITGGEKLF
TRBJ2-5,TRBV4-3,ASSQDWRRDGKETQY
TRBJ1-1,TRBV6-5,ASSTYQGSKDEAF
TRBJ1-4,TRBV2,ASGQGTEKLF
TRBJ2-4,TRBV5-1,ASGLAKNIQY